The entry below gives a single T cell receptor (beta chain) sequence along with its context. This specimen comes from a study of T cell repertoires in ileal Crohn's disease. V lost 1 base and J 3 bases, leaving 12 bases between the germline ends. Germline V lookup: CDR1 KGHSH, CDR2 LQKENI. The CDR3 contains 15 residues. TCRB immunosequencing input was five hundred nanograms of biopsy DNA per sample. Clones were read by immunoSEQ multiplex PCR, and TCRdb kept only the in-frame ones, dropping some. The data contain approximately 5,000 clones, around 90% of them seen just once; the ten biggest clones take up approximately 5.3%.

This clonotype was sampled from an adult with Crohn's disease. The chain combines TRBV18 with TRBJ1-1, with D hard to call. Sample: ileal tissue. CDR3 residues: CASSPRERRYTEAFF. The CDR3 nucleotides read TGTGCCAGCTCACCACGAGAGAGGAGGTACACTGAAGCTTTCTTT.